These 13 T cell receptor beta chains were sequenced from one sample in a study of blood T cell repertoires in COVID-19 (dated by TCRdb to between 2020 and 2021). Libraries were prepared through the immunoSEQ multiplex PCR assay. TCRdb stores this immuneACCESS table with in-frame sequences only. Part of the clones is absent; in the studies checked, under half of the shortfall reflects unresolved V genes, and no reason is known for the rest. The table for this sample lists about 270,000 clones; more than 70% of them were counted only once. The ten largest clonotypes hold about 3.4% of the sample. The sample was peripheral blood. All receptors derive from a woman younger than 30 with acute or convalescent COVID-19.

This rearrangement joins TRBV18 to TRBJ1-2; TRBD1 matches at 7 bases. The germline V gene has CDR1 KGHSH and CDR2 LQKENI. The CDR3 length is 16 residues. Trimming cost V 0 bases and J 8 bases; bases outside gene matches: 12. The CDR3 DNA follows: TGTGCCAGCTCACCACCGGGACAGATAGACCATTGGGGCTACACCTTC. It specifies CASSPPGQIDHWGYTF.

The J gene is TRBJ2-1, the V gene TRBV30; 7 bases fit TRBD1. Trimming took 4 bases from V and 4 from J; bases not matched to a gene: 7. Germline CDR1 and CDR2: GTSNPN and SVGIG (reference sequence). The CDR3 runs 14 residues. CDR3 nucleotides: TGTGCCTGGAAAGTCGGGACAGCTTACAATGAGCAGTTCTTC. Translated, it gives CAWKVGTAYNEQFF. The entire variable domain, with the rest obtained from reference TRBV30 and TRBJ2-1, is as follows: SQTIHQWPATLVQPVGSPLSLECTVEGTSNPNLYWYRQAAGRGLQLLFYSVGIGQISSEVPQNLSASRPQDRQFILSSKKLLLSDSGFYLCAWKVGTAYNEQFFGPGTRLTVL.

J is TRBJ2-5 and V is TRBV24-1; 9 bases are a match to TRBD2. CDR3 size: 19 residues. Losses at the gene ends were 4 bases for V and 2 bases for J; bases not matched to a gene: 16. Germline V CDR1 and CDR2: KGHDR, SFDVKD. The CDR3 sequence: CATSDLRVAGVGIQETQYF. The CDR3 DNA reads TGTGCCACCAGTGACCTGCGAGTAGCGGGAGTTGGGATACAAGAGACCCAGTACTTC.

The CDR3 loop is CASSLILSTSNTDTQYF. The CDR3 DNA reads as TGTGCCAGCAGCTTGATCCTTTCGACTTCTAACACAGATACGCAGTATTTT. V and J are TRBV7-9 and TRBJ2-3; D remains unclear. Trimming took 3 bases from V and 2 from J, leaving 18 bases between them. In germline, CDR1 is SEHNR, CDR2 FQNEAQ (reference sequence). This CDR3 region has 17 residues.

The chain is built from TRBV19 and TRBJ2-1, with TRBD2 matching over 11 bases. CDR1 and CDR2 from the germline V gene are LNHDA and SQIVND (reference sequence). CDR3 size: 14 residues. V gave up 7 bases and J gave up 9 bases; unmatched junction bases: 8. This CDR3 reads CASTWLAGGAEQFF. Here the CDR3 DNA reads TGTGCCAGTACTTGGCTAGCGGGAGGAGCTGAGCAGTTCTTC.

The chain is built from TRBV4-3 and TRBJ2-5; 9 nucleotides align to TRBD2. Germline V lookup: CDR1 LGHNA, CDR2 YSLEER. Unmatched junction bases numbered 15, after V lost 0 bases and J lost 7 bases. The CDR3 length is 18 residues. For the CDR3, the DNA is TGCGCCAGCAGCCAAGATTGGGCGGGAGGGGGGATTGTTGGGACCCAGTACTTC. Amino acid sequence: CASSQDWAGGGIVGTQYF.

The CDR3 coding sequence is TGTGCCAGCAGCCAAGATCCTCGGGGTAATCAGCCCCAGCATTTT. Translating it yields CASSQDPRGNQPQHF. The genes are TRBV3-1 (or the pseudogene TRBV3-2) and TRBJ1-5; D not resolved. The germline V gene encodes CDR1 LGHDT and CDR2 YNNKEL (reference sequence). This CDR3 region has 15 residues. Deletions cut 0 bases from V and 4 bases from J, with 10 bases between.

V gene TRBV5-1 combines with J gene TRBJ2-5; D is unclear. With 4 bases removed from V and 5 bases from J, the gap between germline ends came to 9 bases. The germline V gene has CDR1 SGHRS and CDR2 YFSETQ. The CDR3 runs to 12 residues. Here the CDR3 DNA reads TGCGCCAGCAGCGATCCCGGGGAGACCCAGTACTTC. It encodes CASSDPGETQYF.

This chain links TRBV13 with TRBJ2-1, with 11 bases identical to TRBD2. The CDR3 has 16 amino acids. V trimming: 3 bases; J trimming: 2 bases; junction bases outside the gene matches: 3. The germline V gene encodes CDR1 PRHDT and CDR2 FYEKMQ (reference sequence). The CDR3 is CASSFRGLAAYNEQFF. The CDR3 nucleotides are TGTGCCAGCAGCTTTAGGGGACTAGCGGCCTACAATGAGCAGTTCTTC. The variable domain in full, with the rest retrieved from reference TRBV13 and TRBJ2-1, is AAGVIQSPRHLIKEKRETATLKCYPIPRHDTVYWYQQGPGQDPQFLISFYEKMQSDKGSIPDRFSAQQFSDYHSELNMSSLELGDSALYFCASSFRGLAAYNEQFFGPGTRLTVL.

The V gene is TRBV11-2, the J gene TRBJ2-2; D perhaps matches TRBD2 (5 bases). The length of the CDR3 is 16 residues. Germline V gives CDR1 SGHAT, CDR2 FQNNGV. V shed 6 bases and J shed 1 base, with 15 bases lying between them. CDR3 in DNA: TGTGCCAGCAGGGCAGCCGGGAACAGGAACACCGGGGAGCTGTTTTTT. Its translation: CASRAAGNRNTGELFF.

The chain employs TRBV5-3 and TRBJ1-5, with a tentative D call TRBD1 (6 bases). TRBV5-3 is annotated as an ORF whose role is uncertain. With 0 bases removed from V and 7 bases from J, the gap between germline ends came to 17 bases. This CDR3 region has 16 residues. DNA for the CDR3: TGTGCCAGAAGCTTGGTATCAGGGGTTGGGGCCCAGCCCCAGCATTTT. This gives the protein CARSLVSGVGAQPQHF.

The chain has TRBV7-9 and TRBJ2-1, with 12 nucleotides matching TRBD2. Germline CDR1 is SEHNR and CDR2 is FQNEAQ (reference sequence). V lost 4 bases to trimming and J lost 5 bases; unmatched junction nucleotides: 3. This CDR3 has 15 amino acids. CDR3 coding DNA: TGTGCCAGCAGCTCCCTAGCGGGAGGGAACAATGAGCAGTTCTTC. The encoded protein is CASSSLAGGNNEQFF.

This clone was observed a single time. The chain carries TRBV5-4 and TRBJ2-1; the match to TRBD2 covers 8 bases. CDR1 and CDR2 from the germline V gene are SGHNT and YYREEE (reference sequence). The CDR3 consists of 15 residues. Unmatched junction bases numbered 11, after V lost 4 bases and J lost 8 bases. The CDR3 spells CASSRPIAGSDEQFF. Here the CDR3 DNA reads TGTGCCAGCAGCCGTCCGATAGCGGGAAGCGATGAGCAGTTCTTC.